This TCR beta chain stems from a study of cytomegalovirus exposure and HLA in healthy donors. Across the study: Per a later analysis, the 666 first-cohort and some 110 validation repertoires shared one platform.

The CDR3 runs 13 residues. Losses at the gene ends were 7 bases for V and 16 bases for J; bases not matched to a gene: 14. CDR1 and CDR2 (germline): MNHEY, SMNVEV (reference sequence). Concerning this clone itself: Antigen: not known.

Points from the study as a whole: TCR beta chains numbering some 160 were designated cytomegalovirus-associated.

Assay used: immunoSEQ multiplex PCR; TCRdb lists only in-frame clones, some missing. Among over 150,000 clones listed, less than 90% were seen once. This TCR derives from a woman aged 18-30 years in good health and CMV-seronegative. Source material: PBMCs. The chain recombines TRBV27 with TRBJ2-2; 8 bases match TRBD2. In nucleotides, the CDR3 is TGTGCCAGCAACGTAGGGCCGGGACTAGGGGAGTTTTTT. This sequence encodes CASNVGPGLGEFF.